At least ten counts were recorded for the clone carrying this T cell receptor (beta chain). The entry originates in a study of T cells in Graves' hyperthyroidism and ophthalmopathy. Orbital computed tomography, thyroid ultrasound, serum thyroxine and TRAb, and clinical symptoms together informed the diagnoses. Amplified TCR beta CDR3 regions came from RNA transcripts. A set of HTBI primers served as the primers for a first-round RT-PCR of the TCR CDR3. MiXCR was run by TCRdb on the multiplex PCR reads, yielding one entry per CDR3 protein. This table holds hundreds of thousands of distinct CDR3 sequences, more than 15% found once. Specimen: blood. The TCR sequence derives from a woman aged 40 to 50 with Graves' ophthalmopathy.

CDR3 sequence: CASSEAPGFEQYF. The CDR3 region has the DNA TGTGCCAGCAGTGAAGCCCCCGGTTTCGAGCAGTACTTC. V gene TRBV2 combines with J gene TRBJ2-7; the D is unclear. CDR1 and CDR2 (germline): SNHLY, FYNNEI. The CDR3 contains 13 residues. Trimming took off 0 bases at V and 6 bases at J, with 9 bases between the two ends.